This passage covers 18 T cell receptor beta chains from one sample sequenced in a study of cytomegalovirus exposure and HLA in healthy donors. Amplification used 60 Vbeta primers and 13 Jbeta primers. Here immunoSEQ multiplex PCR was the method, and the copy in TCRdb shows in-frame clones only, minus some. The table shows about 140,000 clones, with around 79% occurring only once. The source material was PBMCs. The source of these receptors is a woman aged 25 to 39 in good health and CMV-seronegative.

The V call is TRBV15, the J call TRBJ1-1, with a tentative D call TRBD1 (5 bases). There are 13 residues in the CDR3. Trimming removed 5 bases from V and 4 bases from J, with 11 bases in between. Germline V gives CDR1 LNHNV, CDR2 YYDKDF (reference sequence). CDR3 amino acids: CATSAGRVTEAFF. CDR3 nucleotides: TGTGCCACCAGCGCAGGGAGGGTCACTGAAGCTTTCTTT.

This clone was observed a single time. V usage is TRBV5-1 and J usage is TRBJ2-6; possibly TRBD1 for D (5 bases). CDR3 size: 19 residues. V was trimmed by 4 bases and J by 0 bases, leaving 20 bases between them. Germline CDR1 and CDR2: SGHRS and YFSETQ. This chain's CDR3 is CASSLDRTYAPSGANVLTF. The DNA of the CDR3 is TGCGCCAGCAGCCTAGACAGAACCTACGCCCCCTCTGGGGCCAACGTCCTGACTTTC.

This clone was counted between two and nine times. V usage is TRBV7-3 and J usage is TRBJ2-3; 8 nucleotides align to TRBD2. Germline loops: CDR1 SGHTA, CDR2 FQGTGA. The CDR3 has 16 amino acids. J lost 0 bases, V lost 5 bases, and 7 bases had no gene match. For the CDR3, the DNA is TGTGCCAGCAGCCCCCATAGCGGGGCAAGCACAGATACGCAGTATTTT. This codes for CASSPHSGASTDTQYF.

Worth noting for this clone: The limits of the CDR3 on the DNA are not certain, so only TCRdb's listed CDR3 is given. V gene TRBV12-5 combines with J gene TRBJ1-1. The germline V gene has CDR1 LGHNT and CDR2 FRNRAP. The length of the CDR3 is 14 amino acids, counting both ends. The CDR3 loop reads CASGLEREWTEAFF.

J is TRBJ2-7 and V is TRBV13; TRBD2 matches at 10 bases. CDR1 is PRHDT and CDR2 is FYEKMQ in the germline V gene (reference sequence). This CDR3 spans 14 amino acids. J lost 5 bases, V lost 5 bases, and 6 bases had no gene match. The CDR3 DNA is TGTGCCAGCAGCGAGCGGGGGGGCCAGAACGAGCAGTACTTC. Protein product: CASSERGGQNEQYF.

The rearrangement uses TRBV12-5 and TRBJ1-4; D gene unclear. With 2 bases removed from V and 3 bases from J, the gap between germline ends came to 7 bases. This CDR3 contains 14 residues. Per the germline V gene, CDR1 is LGHNT and CDR2 is FRNRAP. CDR3 coding DNA: TGTGCTAGTGGTTTGTTACCAGCTAATGAAAAACTGTTTTTT. Its translation is CASGLLPANEKLFF.

The chain employs TRBV19 and TRBJ2-5; 11 bases fit TRBD1. The CDR3 covers 15 residues. CDR1 is LNHDA, CDR2 SQIVND, per germline (reference sequence). Unmatched junction bases numbered 7, after V lost 4 bases and J lost 6 bases. The CDR3 nucleotides read TGTGCCAGTAGTAACGGACAGGGGGCAACGAAGACCCAGTACTTC. Residues: CASSNGQGATKTQYF.

This sequence joins TRBV7-8 and TRBJ2-7; no reliable D call. V lost 5 bases, J lost 3 bases, and 23 bases lay in between. The CDR3 is 17 residues long. Germline-derived CDR1 and CDR2 are SGHVS and FQNEAQ. The CDR3 bases are TGTGCCAGCAGCCGTCTATCCCTGGAGACCGGATTCTACGAGCAGTACTTC. This gives the protein CASSRLSLETGFYEQYF.

The rearrangement uses TRBV19 and TRBJ1-2; 7 bases match TRBD1. Trimming at V came to 5 bases and at J to 9 bases, leaving 15 bases not matched to a gene. The CDR3 is 15 residues long. The germline CDR1 and CDR2 sequences are LNHDA and SQIVND (reference sequence). The CDR3 loop reads CASSYRGALDWSYTF. In nucleotides, the CDR3 is TGTGCCAGTAGTTACAGGGGCGCCCTTGACTGGAGCTACACCTTC.

The chain recombines TRBV7-9 with TRBJ1-1, with D possibly TRBD1 on 5 matching bases. Per the germline V gene, CDR1 is SEHNR and CDR2 is FQNEAQ (reference sequence). This CDR3 region has 14 residues. V lost 1 base to trimming and J lost 1 base, with 7 bases between them. The CDR3 bases are TGTGCCAGCAGCTTAGGACAGCCGAACACTGAAGCTTTCTTT. Translation: CASSLGQPNTEAFF.

This sequence joins TRBV6-5 and TRBJ2-5, with D possibly TRBD2 on 5 matching bases. The tail of the sequence fits TRBJ2-7 better, so the J call may be wrong. CDR3 length: 13 residues. Germline V gene lookup returns CDR1 MNHEY and CDR2 SVGAGI. CDR3 sequence: CASSYGKGDEQYF. CDR3 DNA: TGTGCCAGCAGTTATGGGAAGGGAGACGAGCAGTACTTC.

The chain recombines TRBV6-5 with TRBJ1-2; D remains ambiguous. Trimming took off 5 bases at V and 0 bases at J, with 7 bases between the two ends. This CDR3 has 13 residues. The V gene's germline CDR1 is MNHEY and CDR2 SVGAGI. CDR3 loop: CASSNNPNYGYTF. DNA of the CDR3: TGTGCCAGCAGTAATAATCCTAACTATGGCTACACCTTC.

This chain joins TRBV10-3 and TRBJ2-7; D is undetermined. Trimming removed 7 bases at V and 2 bases at J, with 12 bases between. Per germline, CDR1 ENHRY and CDR2 SYGVKD. The CDR3 length is 13 residues. The CDR3 sequence is CAITQALTYEQYF. In nucleotides, the CDR3 is TGTGCCATCACCCAGGCCTTGACCTACGAGCAGTACTTC.

The gene calls are TRBV7-2 and TRBJ1-5; 7 bases match TRBD1. V dropped 2 bases and J dropped 6; count of bases not matched to a gene: 4. From germline, CDR1 is SGHTA and CDR2 FQGNSA. This CDR3 comprises 14 residues. This CDR3 is CASSLRQGFQPQHF. The DNA for the CDR3 is TGTGCCAGCAGCTTAAGACAGGGTTTTCAGCCCCAGCATTTT. Full variable domain (missing parts from reference TRBV7-2 and TRBJ1-5): GAGVSQSPSNKVTEKGKDVELRCDPISGHTALYWYRQSLGQGLEFLIYFQGNSAPDKSGLPSDRFSAERTGGSVSTLTIQRTQQEDSAVYLCASSLRQGFQPQHFGDGTRLSIL.

DNA of the CDR3: TGTGCCAGCAGCTTGGGACAGGGATCCTATGGCTACACCTTC. It yields the protein CASSLGQGSYGYTF. This chain uses TRBV5-5 with TRBJ1-2, with TRBD1 matching over 7 bases. With 0 bases clipped from V and 4 bases from J, the junction kept 3 bases outside the gene matches. Germline loops: CDR1 SGHKS, CDR2 YYEKEE (reference sequence). The CDR3 is 14 residues long.

The chain carries TRBV29-1 and TRBJ1-4, with D tentatively TRBD1 (6 bases). V was clipped by 4 bases and J by 0 bases, with 9 bases between them. Germline CDR1 and CDR2: SQVTM and ANQGSEA. The CDR3 contains 14 residues. The CDR3 DNA reads TGCAGCGTTGTGGCAGGGGCAACTAATGAAAAACTGTTTTTT. It yields the protein CSVVAGATNEKLFF. Full variable domain (missing parts from reference TRBV29-1 and TRBJ1-4): SAVISQKPSRDICQRGTSLTIQCQVDSQVTMMFWYRQQPGQSLTLIATANQGSEATYESGFVIDKFPISRPNLTFSTLTVSNMSPEDSSIYLCSVVAGATNEKLFFGSGTQLSVL.

The CDR3 region is CASSVGQTYGYTF. The CDR3 DNA reads as TGTGCCAGCAGCGTAGGACAAACCTATGGCTACACCTTC. The J gene is TRBJ1-2, the V gene TRBV9; D not certain. V lost 0 bases and J 4 bases, leaving 7 bases between the germline ends. Germline loops: CDR1 SGDLS, CDR2 YYNGEE. There are 13 residues in the CDR3.

The chain couples TRBV10-2 to TRBJ1-6; 8 positions agree with TRBD1. This CDR3 region has 13 residues. Germline V lookup: CDR1 WSHSY, CDR2 SAAADI. After removal of 8 bases from V and 10 bases from J, the junction contained 7 bases not matched to a gene. CDR3 DNA: TGCGCCAGCGCGGAACAGGGGGACTCACCCCTCCACTTT. Amino acids: CASAEQGDSPLHF.